A single sample gave rise to the 23 T cell receptor beta chains below, sequenced in a study of T cell repertoires in cytomegalovirus infection. Via MiXCR, TCRdb re-called the reads, giving one row per CDR3 protein. Found here are roughly 310,000 distinct CDR3 sequences, roughly 17% of them singletons; the top ten hold 12%. Source material: PBMCs. The receptors were sampled from a human donor in good health (CMV status not recorded). Some clones in this sample may be carry-over from other donors' samples.

This clonotype was picked up a small number of times. This chain joins TRBV5-6 and TRBJ2-1, with D possibly being TRBD2 (6 bases). The germline V gene has CDR1 SGHDT and CDR2 YYEEEE. Trimming cost V 0 bases and J 7 bases, with 17 bases left between them. CDR3 length: 16 residues. CDR3 nucleotide sequence: TGTGCCAGCAGCTTGGCCGGCTTCGGGGGTAGTAATGAGCAGTTCTTC. It codes for CASSLAGFGGSNEQFF.

CDR3 in DNA: TGTGCCAGCAGCCCTGGGCTAGCGGGGACGACCTACAATGAGCAGTTCTTC. It is translated as CASSPGLAGTTYNEQFF. The chain couples TRBV11-1 to TRBJ2-1; 9 bases match TRBD2. The CDR3 is 17 amino acids. V gave up 5 bases and J gave up 2 bases; unmatched junction bases: 10. CDR1 is SGHAT, CDR2 FQDESV, per germline (reference sequence). The full variable domain, rest sourced from reference TRBV11-1 and TRBJ2-1, is EAEVAQSPRYKITEKSQAVAFWCDPISGHATLYWYRQILGQGPELLVQFQDESVVDDSQLPKDRFSAERLKGVDSTLKIQPAELGDSAMYLCASSPGLAGTTYNEQFFGPGTRLTVL.

In its sample, this clonotype was seen many times. This chain joins TRBV4-1 and TRBJ2-1; D unclear. Germline CDR1 reads MGHRA; CDR2 reads YSYEKL. This CDR3 is 15 amino acids long. Trimming removed 1 base at V and 4 bases at J, with 11 bases between. CDR3 DNA: TGCGCCAGCAGCCAAGTAGCAGCAAATTACAATGAGCAGTTCTTC. Its protein product is CASSQVAANYNEQFF.

The count of this clonotype is one. The chain joins TRBV5-4 to TRBJ2-1; 7 bases agree with TRBD1. Trimming cost V 5 bases and J 7 bases; bases outside gene matches: 12. The CDR3 has 15 amino acids. In germline, CDR1 is SGHNT, CDR2 YYREEE (reference sequence). The CDR3 reads CASSSYDRAENEQFF. As DNA, the CDR3 is TGTGCCAGCAGTTCTTATGACAGGGCGGAAAATGAGCAGTTCTTC.

This clonotype showed up just a few times. The rearrangement links TRBV6-5 to TRBJ2-7; D possibly corresponds to TRBD2 (5 bases). Germline V lookup: CDR1 MNHEY, CDR2 SVGAGI. Trimming removed 2 bases at V and 4 bases at J, with 12 bases between. The CDR3 sequence is 14 residues long. The CDR3: CASSYLTGGYEQYF. The CDR3 DNA sequence: TGTGCCAGCAGTTACCTCACGGGCGGGTACGAGCAGTACTTC.

The chain employs TRBV12-3 or TRBV12-4 and TRBJ1-4; TRBD1 is a possible D gene (6 bases). Trimming removed 5 bases at V and 8 bases at J, with 12 bases between. The CDR3 runs 13 residues. CDR3 in DNA: TGTGCCAGCAGTCGCGGGGGCCCCGAAAAACTGTTTTTT. It yields the protein CASSRGGPEKLFF.

The rearrangement uses TRBV12-3 or TRBV12-4 and TRBJ1-6, with 10 nucleotides matching TRBD1. This CDR3 region has 17 residues. After removal of 4 bases from V and 10 bases from J, the junction contained 13 bases not matched to a gene. This chain's CDR3 is CASSYLGTGVGRSPLHF. The CDR3 DNA sequence: TGTGCCAGCAGTTATTTGGGGACAGGGGTTGGAAGATCACCCCTCCACTTT.

In this sample, this clonotype turned up many times. The V gene is TRBV28, the J gene TRBJ1-1; D remains unclear. The V gene lost 9 bases and the J gene lost 2 bases, with 13 bases spanning the gap. This CDR3 comprises 13 residues. CDR1 is MDHEN and CDR2 is SYDVKM in the germline V gene. The CDR3 sequence: CASKNDGNTEAFF. The CDR3 DNA reads TGTGCCAGTAAGAATGACGGTAACACTGAAGCTTTCTTT.

This clonotype was detected a few times. CDR3: CASSQEYAGTVDEKLFF. CDR3 DNA sequence: TGCGCCAGCAGCCAAGAATACGCCGGGACAGTCGATGAAAAACTGTTTTTT. V is TRBV4-3 and J is TRBJ1-4; 7 positions match TRBD1. Germline CDR1 reads LGHNA; CDR2 reads YSLEER. Losses at the gene ends were 0 bases for V and 6 bases for J; bases not matched to a gene: 10. This CDR3 is 17 amino acids long.

V gene TRBV6-5 combines with J gene TRBJ1-2, with D tentatively TRBD1 (5 bases). Between the trimmed V and J ends, which lost 4 bases and 6 bases, there was a span of 12 bases. This CDR3 comprises 13 residues. Germline V CDR1 and CDR2: MNHEY, SVGAGI. CDR3 sequence (DNA): TGTGCCAGCAGTTCCCAGGGAGGGGATGGCTACACCTTC. Translation gives CASSSQGGDGYTF.

This clonotype was seen ten or more times. V gene TRBV2 combines with J gene TRBJ2-7; 10 nucleotides agree with TRBD1. The germline V gene encodes CDR1 SNHLY and CDR2 FYNNEI. J was trimmed by 4 bases and V by 6 bases; bases with no gene match: 9. This CDR3 comprises 15 residues. The CDR3 nucleotides are TGTGCCAGCAGACCTACCGGGACAGGGGTGTACGAGCAGTACTTC. Translated: CASRPTGTGVYEQYF. Full variable domain (rest looked up from reference TRBV2 and TRBJ2-7): EPEVTQTPSHQVTQMGQEVILRCVPISNHLYFYWYRQILGQKVEFLVSFYNNEISEKSEIFDDQFSVERPDGSNFTLKIRSTKLEDSAMYFCASRPTGTGVYEQYFGPGTRLTVT.

This clonotype was counted ten times or more. This chain connects TRBV6-5 to TRBJ2-7; D call uncertain. Germline CDR1 MNHEY, CDR2 SVGAGI. The CDR3 runs to 16 residues. V was cut by 0 bases and J by 3 bases, with 15 bases left in between. The CDR3 DNA reads TGTGCCAGCAGTTACTCCAGAGCCGGTACCCACTACGAGCAGTACTTC. It encodes CASSYSRAGTHYEQYF.

This clonotype showed up many times. This chain links TRBV6-1 with TRBJ2-7, with D unresolved. The CDR3 is made up of 15 amino acids. The V end was cut by 1 base, the J end by 4 bases, with 14 bases between. CDR1 and CDR2 from the germline V gene are MNHNS and SASEGT. This CDR3 reads CASSEGILAEYEQYF. CDR3 in DNA: TGTGCCAGCAGTGAAGGAATCTTGGCTGAATACGAGCAGTACTTC.

This clonotype was counted ten times or more. The CDR3 reads CASSSTSGFETQYF. CDR3 bases: TGTGCCAGCAGCTCTACTAGCGGGTTCGAGACCCAGTACTTC. V and J are TRBV5-6 and TRBJ2-5; 9 bases line up with TRBD2. Germline V gives CDR1 SGHDT, CDR2 YYEEEE. V trimming: 3 bases; J trimming: 5 bases; junction bases outside the gene matches: 5. There are 14 residues in the CDR3.

V gene TRBV18 combines with J gene TRBJ1-2; tentatively, D is TRBD1 (6 bases). CDR3 length equals 18 residues. From germline, CDR1 is KGHSH and CDR2 LQKENI. V was trimmed by 2 bases and J by 0 bases, leaving 19 bases between them. The CDR3 region is CASSPERVEGVANYGYTF. Written as DNA, the CDR3 is TGTGCCAGCTCACCAGAACGGGTCGAGGGGGTGGCTAACTATGGCTACACCTTC.

The chain couples TRBV20-1 to TRBJ2-7, with a possible D match to TRBD2 (6 bases). The germline CDR1 and CDR2 sequences are DFQATT and SNEGSKA (reference sequence). Trimming left V 3 bases short and J 4 bases short, with 16 bases between. The CDR3 has 14 amino acids. The CDR3 reads CSASRLAKGYEQYF. The CDR3, as DNA: TGCAGTGCTAGTCGGCTAGCGAAGGGGTACGAGCAGTACTTC.

The table lists this clonotype with a few counts. V is TRBV5-6 and J is TRBJ1-1, with D uncertain. V was trimmed by 2 bases and J by 2 bases, leaving 16 bases between them. This CDR3 comprises 16 residues. Germline values: CDR1 SGHDT, CDR2 YYEEEE. DNA for the CDR3: TGTGCCAGCAGCTTAGGCGATATTCTTTATAACACTGAAGCTTTCTTT. This gives the protein CASSLGDILYNTEAFF.

This clonotype showed up many times. The genes are TRBV10-3 and TRBJ1-2, with a tentative D call TRBD1 (5 bases). Germline assignment: CDR1 ENHRY and CDR2 SYGVKD. This CDR3 region has 15 residues. V dropped 4 bases and J dropped 3 bases, with 15 bases sitting between them. The CDR3 DNA reads TGTGCCATCAGTGTACAAGGGACCCCCGACTATGGCTACACCTTC. Translated: CAISVQGTPDYGYTF.

This clonotype appeared a few times. The chain employs TRBV20-1 and TRBJ2-1, with 14 bases fitting TRBD2. This CDR3 has 14 residues. The germline V gene has CDR1 DFQATT and CDR2 SNEGSKA (reference sequence). Unmatched junction bases numbered 9, after V lost 5 bases and J lost 12 bases. CDR3 amino acids: CSAARLAGGPGQFF. DNA of the CDR3: TGCAGTGCTGCCCGACTAGCGGGGGGGCCAGGGCAGTTCTTC.

The V gene is TRBV6-2 or TRBV6-3, the J gene TRBJ2-5, with D possibly matching TRBD2 (5 bases). V was pared by 4 bases and J by 3 bases, with 15 bases between. CDR1 is MNHEY and CDR2 is SVGEGT in the germline V gene. The CDR3 is 15 amino acids. The CDR3 region has the DNA TGTGCCAGCAGTTCGGAACTAGGGTTGGAAGAGACCCAGTACTTC. Protein product: CASSSELGLEETQYF.

V gene TRBV6-1 combines with J gene TRBJ2-1; D tentatively reads TRBD1 or TRBD2 (5 bases each). The germline CDR1 and CDR2 sequences are MNHNS and SASEGT. V was pared by 5 bases and J by 7 bases, with 24 bases between. This CDR3 has 17 residues. Here the CDR3 reads CASSSGSMAGTLNEQFF. The CDR3 nucleotides read TGTGCCAGCAGTTCGGGTTCCATGGCCGGGACCCTTAATGAGCAGTTCTTC.

The table lists this clonotype with many counts. The chain is built from TRBV6-5 and TRBJ1-1; D is perhaps TRBD1 (5 bases). Germline V gene data show CDR1 as MNHEY and CDR2 as SVGAGI. The CDR3 extends over 17 amino acids. Deletions cut 2 bases from V and 0 bases from J, with 16 bases between. The DNA of the CDR3 is TGTGCCAGCAGTTACAGGAGGGACCGCAACATGAACACTGAAGCTTTCTTT. Residues: CASSYRRDRNMNTEAFF.

There are many counts of this clonotype. J is TRBJ2-2 and V is TRBV19; no firm D call. Germline loops: CDR1 LNHDA, CDR2 SQIVND (reference sequence). The length of the CDR3 is 14 residues. Trimming shortened V by 3 bases and J by 3 bases, and 8 bases separated the two germline ends. The CDR3 DNA follows: TGTGCCAGTAGTATCCCCCCATACACCGGGGAGCTGTTTTTT. This encodes CASSIPPYTGELFF.